The sequence of this T cell receptor (beta chain) was determined in a study of blood T cells in healthy people across ages. With 7 bases clipped from V and 0 bases from J, the junction kept 6 bases outside the gene matches. CDR3 length: 18 residues. Notes on this clonotype: Antigen unknown.

Through a sample-barcoded 5' primer and a J-beta primer mix, a second PCR was run for 7 to 11 cycles. A tag from a template-switch adaptor with 12 random nucleotides marked each cDNA molecule. TCRdb used MiXCR to reprocess the 5' RACE reads, holding one entry per CDR3 protein. Among around 1,500,000 distinct CDR3 sequences listed, under 30% were seen once. Study-wide results and limits: A roughly linear age-dependent decrease characterized TCR beta diversity per million T cells. Naive T cell percentage strongly correlated with TCR beta diversity.

The TCR originated in a woman aged 25-40 years in good health. Sequenced material: blood. The J gene is TRBJ2-6, the V gene TRBV12-3 or TRBV12-4; 13 nucleotides line up with TRBD2. Here the CDR3 reads CASKKGLAGVSGANVLTF. The CDR3 bases are TGTGCCAGCAAAAAAGGACTAGCGGGGGTCTCTGGGGCCAACGTCCTGACTTTC.